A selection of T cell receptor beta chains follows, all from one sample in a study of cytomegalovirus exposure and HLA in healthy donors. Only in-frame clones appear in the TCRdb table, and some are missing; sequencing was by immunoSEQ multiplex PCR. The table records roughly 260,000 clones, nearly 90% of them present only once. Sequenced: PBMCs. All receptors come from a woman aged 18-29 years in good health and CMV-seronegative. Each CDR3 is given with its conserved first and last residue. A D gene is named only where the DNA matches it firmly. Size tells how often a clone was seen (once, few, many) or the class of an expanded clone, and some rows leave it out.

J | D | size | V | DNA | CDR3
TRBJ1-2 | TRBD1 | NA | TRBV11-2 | TGTGCCAGCAGCTTACTCCGCTCCGGACAGGGGACCTATGGCTACACCTTC | CASSLLRSGQGTYGYTF
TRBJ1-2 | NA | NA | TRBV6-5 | TGTGCCAGCAGTTACTCCCGAGGAGGGGCGGATGGCTACACCTTC | CASSYSRGGADGYTF
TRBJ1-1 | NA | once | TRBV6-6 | TGTGCCAGCAGTTACGAGGGGAACACTGAAGCTTTCTTT | CASSYEGNTEAFF
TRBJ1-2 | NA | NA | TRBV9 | TGTGCCAGCAGCGTAGCCGGGGGAGGCGGCTATGGCTACACCTTC | CASSVAGGGGYGYTF
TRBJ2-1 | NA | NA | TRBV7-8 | TGTGCCAGCAGCCCCCCCGGGGTGGGGGAGCAGTTCTTC | CASSPPGVGEQFF
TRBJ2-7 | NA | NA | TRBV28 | TGTGCCAGCAGTGACCCGAGGGCGAGCTCCTACGAGCAGTACTTC | CASSDPRASSYEQYF
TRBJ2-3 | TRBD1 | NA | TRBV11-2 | TGTGCCAGCAGCCACCCGGGACAGGGGCTACATACGCAGTATTTT | CASSHPGQGLHTQYF
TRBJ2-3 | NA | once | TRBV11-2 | TGTGCCAGCAGCCGAGCAGGGGTTGGGACAGATACGCAGTATTTT | CASSRAGVGTDTQYF
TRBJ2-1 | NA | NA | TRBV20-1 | TGCAGTGCTATCTCCAATGAGCAGTTCTTC | CSAISNEQFF
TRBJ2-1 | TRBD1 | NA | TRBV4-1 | TGCGCCAGCAGCCAAGATTTGGGGGACAGGGAGGGTAATGAGCAGTTCTTC | CASSQDLGDREGNEQFF
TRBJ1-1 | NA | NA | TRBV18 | TGTGCCAGCTCACCACGGTCAGGCATGGAAGCTTTCTTT | CASSPRSGMEAFF